This T cell receptor beta chain was documented in a study of sequential checkpoint blockade in melanoma. About the study: First-line arms were nivolumab then ipilimumab, or the reverse, randomized 1:1. Matched biopsies came pretreatment and at week 13 for 20 to 25 patients. Maintenance nivolumab came after either treatment sequence.

By share of the sample, this clone is medium-sized (0.01 to 0.1%). Measured with immunoSEQ multiplex PCR; TCRdb has only the in-frame clones, and not every one. The table includes a few hundred clones, roughly 10% detected once. CDR1 and CDR2 (germline): SGDLS, YYNGEE. V dropped 4 bases and J dropped 3; count of bases not matched to a gene: 10. The CDR3 extends over 16 amino acids. This sample's treatment: randomized to nivolumab then ipilimumab (arm A) or the reverse (arm B). This clonotype was obtained from a human donor with melanoma. Material: tumor tissue (inferred from file names), obtained from a patient given nivolumab and ipilimumab in sequence. The gene calls are TRBV9 and TRBJ1-2; the match to TRBD1 covers 9 bases. CDR3 bases: TGTGCCAGCAGCCTCTCCTGGACAGGGGCGGACTATGGCTACACCTTC. Protein product: CASSLSWTGADYGYTF.